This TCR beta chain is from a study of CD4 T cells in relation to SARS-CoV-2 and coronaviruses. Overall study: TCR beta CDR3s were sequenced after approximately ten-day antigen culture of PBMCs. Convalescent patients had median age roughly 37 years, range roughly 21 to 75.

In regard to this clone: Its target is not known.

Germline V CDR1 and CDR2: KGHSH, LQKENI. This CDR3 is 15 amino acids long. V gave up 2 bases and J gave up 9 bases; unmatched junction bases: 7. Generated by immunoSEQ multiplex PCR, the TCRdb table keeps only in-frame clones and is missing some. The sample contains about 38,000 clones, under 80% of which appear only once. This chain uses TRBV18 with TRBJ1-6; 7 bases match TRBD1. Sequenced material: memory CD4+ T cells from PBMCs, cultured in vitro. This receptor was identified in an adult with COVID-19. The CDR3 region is CASSPNTGAGSPLHF. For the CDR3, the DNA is TGTGCCAGCTCACCAAACACAGGGGCGGGTTCACCCCTCCACTTT.